This TCR beta chain was obtained from a study of CD4+ T cells in melanoma. This CDR3 is built from 15 residues. Germline CDR1 SNHLY, CDR2 FYNNEI. V was clipped by 6 bases and J by 0 bases, with 9 bases between them. The method was immunoSEQ multiplex PCR; TCRdb's version includes in-frame clones alone and lacks a portion of them. The repertoire holds over 45,000 clones, with approximately 74% as singletons. The chain has TRBV2 and TRBJ2-6; D perhaps matches TRBD1 (6 bases). Source material: tumor tissue. The sequence was obtained from a human donor with melanoma. The CDR3 loop is CASRKDSSGANVLTF. The CDR3 region has the DNA TGTGCCAGCAGGAAGGACAGCTCTGGGGCCAACGTCCTGACTTTC. The variable domain in full, with the rest retrieved from reference TRBV2 and TRBJ2-6, is EPEVTQTPSHQVTQMGQEVILRCVPISNHLYFYWYRQILGQKVEFLVSFYNNEISEKSEIFDDQFSVERPDGSNFTLKIRSTKLEDSAMYFCASRKDSSGANVLTFGAGSRLTVL.